The rows below give T cell receptor beta chains drawn from one sample of a study of Ad26.COV2.S vaccination and SARS-CoV-2 variants. The protocol was immunoSEQ multiplex PCR, while the TCRdb copy is restricted to in-frame clones and leaves out a portion. Of some 640,000 clones listed, 89% are singletons. Material: peripheral blood, obtained in a trial of Ad26.COV2.S vaccine versus placebo. These receptors originate from a person aged 18-65 years who received the Ad26.COV2.S COVID-19 vaccine or a placebo. The CDR3 runs from the conserved cysteine through the conserved F or W. D genes are given only for firm matches. Some rows have no size entry. The others give once, few or many, or a class for an expanded clone.

cdr3_length d_call clone_size j_call v_call cdr3_nt cdr3_aa
13 - - TRBJ1-4 TRBV9 TGTGCCAGCAGCGTAGTACCTAATGAAAAACTGTTTTTT CASSVVPNEKLFF
14 TRBD1 - TRBJ2-2 TRBV6-4 TGTGCCAGCAACAGGGGTCAGGGCACCGGGGAGCTGTTTTTT CASNRGQGTGELFF
17 - - TRBJ2-1 TRBV7-9 TGTGCCAGCAGCCCGCGGTCGGGTAGGGAGAAAGACAATGAGCAGTTCTTC CASSPRSGREKDNEQFF
13 - - TRBJ2-7 TRBV11-2 TGTGCCAGCAGCTTAGGTCCAACCTACGAGCAGTACTTC CASSLGPTYEQYF
13 - few TRBJ2-7 TRBV25-1 TGTGCCAGCAGTGACCTTTACCCCTACGAGCAGTACTTC CASSDLYPYEQYF
19 - - TRBJ1-2 TRBV24-1 TGTGCCGCCCACTTAGTGAGCAAGCCTTGTGCCGTCGGGGTTAATGGCTACACCTTC CAAHLVSKPCAVGVNGYTF
15 TRBD2 - TRBJ2-1 TRBV25-1 TGTGCCAGCAGTGAGGCTAGCGGGACCTACAATGAGCAGTTCTTC CASSEASGTYNEQFF
14 TRBD1 - TRBJ1-5 TRBV28 TGTGCCAGCAGGCGGACAGGGGTAAATCAGCCCCAGCATTTT CASRRTGVNQPQHF
12 - - TRBJ1-2 TRBV2 TGTGCCAGCAGTGAAAGGGGTAGCGGCTACACCTTC CASSERGSGYTF
14 - - TRBJ2-4 TRBV6-5 TGTGCCAGCAGTTACTTGAACGCCAAAAACATTCAGTACTTC CASSYLNAKNIQYF
15 - - TRBJ2-3 TRBV30 TGTGCCTGGAGTAGGCCAGGTGGGGCTACAGATACGCAGTATTTT CAWSRPGGATDTQYF
15 - - TRBJ1-4 TRBV19 TGTGCCAGTAGTCGAATTGGAGCAACTAATGAAAAACTGTTTTTT CASSRIGATNEKLFF
13 - - TRBJ1-5 TRBV7-9 TGTGCCAGCAGCTTAGAGGCGTATCAGCCCCAGCATTTT CASSLEAYQPQHF
14 TRBD1 - TRBJ1-2 TRBV5-4 TGTGCCAGCAGCCCTGGACAGGGGAACTATGGCTACACCTTC CASSPGQGNYGYTF
14 TRBD1 once TRBJ1-5 TRBV19 TGTGCCAGTAGTACCGGACAGGGAGGTCAGCCCCAGCATTTT CASSTGQGGQPQHF